These 31 T cell receptor beta chains were sequenced from one sample in a study of blood T cell repertoires in COVID-19. Sequenced by immunoSEQ multiplex PCR; TCRdb stores in-frame clones only, minus some. The table has under 150,000 clones, 84% seen once; the top ten hold roughly 10%. The sequenced sample consisted of peripheral blood. These receptors were taken from a woman older than 75 in a cohort sampled during active or convalescent COVID-19.

This clone was counted only a few times. The chain uses TRBV3-1 (or the pseudogene TRBV3-2) and TRBJ2-3; no clear D gene. CDR1 is LGHDT, CDR2 YNNKEL, per germline (reference sequence). V shed 4 bases and J shed 6 bases, with 11 bases lying between them. The CDR3 covers 13 residues. CDR3 bases: TGTGCCAGCAGCCCAATTCTTCGGGATACGCAGTATTTT. Translated: CASSPILRDTQYF.

The genes are TRBV6-2 or TRBV6-3 and TRBJ2-6; the match to TRBD1 covers 11 bases. This CDR3 contains 17 residues. Losses at the gene ends were 6 bases for V and 3 bases for J; bases not matched to a gene: 7. Per germline, CDR1 MNHEY and CDR2 SVGEGT. DNA of the CDR3: TGTGCCAGCAGCCCGGACAGGGGGCGCGGTGGGGCCAACGTCCTGACTTTC. Translated, it gives CASSPDRGRGGANVLTF.

The DNA for the CDR3 is TGTGCCTGGAGCGACAGGGTCTATGGCTACACCTTC. It translates to CAWSDRVYGYTF. This chain joins TRBV30 and TRBJ1-2, with 7 positions matching TRBD1. V dropped 3 bases and J dropped 4; count of bases not matched to a gene: 2. The CDR3 runs to 12 residues. Germline loops: CDR1 GTSNPN, CDR2 SVGIG (reference sequence).

V gene TRBV28 combines with J gene TRBJ1-5; D unresolved. Germline assignment: CDR1 MDHEN and CDR2 SYDVKM. The length of the CDR3 is 13 residues. The V end lost 11 bases, the J end lost 1 base, and 12 bases lay between the germline ends. The CDR3 nucleotides are TGTGCCGGAGGCTTTGGGAGCAATCAGCCCCAGCATTTT. Amino acids: CAGGFGSNQPQHF.

A single count supports this clone. This rearrangement joins TRBV23-1 to TRBJ1-4; 8 nucleotides agree with TRBD1. TRBV23-1 is marked as an open reading frame, function uncertain. The CDR3 is made up of 17 amino acids. Trimming took 8 bases from V and 8 from J; bases not matched to a gene: 19. CDR3 sequence: CASGTKSILDRVEKLFF. The CDR3 coding sequence is TGCGCCAGCGGCACCAAGTCAATTCTGGACAGGGTGGAAAAACTGTTTTTT.

The rearrangement uses TRBV20-1 and TRBJ2-1; D perhaps matches TRBD1 (5 bases). Per germline, CDR1 DFQATT and CDR2 SNEGSKA (reference sequence). CDR3 size: 14 residues. V lost 3 bases and J 4 bases, leaving 13 bases between the germline ends. The CDR3: CSASSWGQYNEQFF. The CDR3 DNA follows: TGCAGTGCTAGTTCATGGGGCCAGTACAATGAGCAGTTCTTC.

The chain combines TRBV4-1 with TRBJ2-3, with D tentatively TRBD2 (5 bases). The CDR3 consists of 14 residues. V shed 0 bases and J shed 9 bases, with 13 bases lying between them. Germline CDR1 MGHRA, CDR2 YSYEKL. CDR3 DNA sequence: TGCGCCAGCAGCCAAGAGTTCAGAGCGGTGACGCAGTATTTT. It translates to CASSQEFRAVTQYF.

This clone turned up a few times. The chain is built from TRBV2 and TRBJ1-2; D uncertain. Germline V gene lookup returns CDR1 SNHLY and CDR2 FYNNEI. The CDR3 runs to 13 residues. V was pared by 6 bases and J by 3 bases, with 11 bases between. CDR3 nucleotides: TGTGCCAGCAGGGATTATGGAGACTATGGCTACACCTTC. It yields the protein CASRDYGDYGYTF.

The V gene is TRBV6-2 or TRBV6-3, the J gene TRBJ2-2, with 12 nucleotides matching TRBD2. J was trimmed by 5 bases and V by 0 bases; bases with no gene match: 4. This CDR3 is built from 17 residues. CDR1 is MNHEY, CDR2 SVGEGT, per germline. CDR3 DNA sequence: TGTGCCAGCAGTTACTCATCTAGCGGGGGGGATACCGGGGAGCTGTTTTTT. Translating it yields CASSYSSSGGDTGELFF.

The chain recombines TRBV19 with TRBJ1-2; the match to TRBD1 covers 11 bases. Germline V gene data show CDR1 as LNHDA and CDR2 as SQIVND (reference sequence). The CDR3 extends over 15 amino acids. The junction had 7 bases not matched to a gene; V was cut back by 2 bases and J by 8 bases. CDR3 loop: CASSIIGQGARGYTF. The CDR3 DNA reads as TGTGCCAGTAGTATAATTGGACAGGGGGCGCGCGGCTACACCTTC.

The DNA for the CDR3 is TGTGCCAGCAGCGTAGAAGCGGGGGGATTGACCCAGTACTTC. Protein: CASSVEAGGLTQYF. This chain connects TRBV9 to TRBJ2-5; TRBD2 matches at 9 bases. V lost 0 bases to trimming and J lost 7 bases; unmatched junction nucleotides: 4. Germline CDR1 reads SGDLS; CDR2 reads YYNGEE. The CDR3 runs 14 residues.

The gene calls are TRBV29-1 and TRBJ1-2; possible D gene TRBD1, 5 bases. Germline lookup yields CDR1 SQVTM and CDR2 ANQGSEA. CDR3 size: 11 residues. The V end lost 8 bases, the J end lost 7 bases, and 14 bases lay between the germline ends. Written as DNA, the CDR3 is TGCAGCTCGGTACAGGAGTCTGGCTACACCTTC. This codes for CSSVQESGYTF.

This clone was counted a few times. This chain connects TRBV27 to TRBJ2-7; 10 nucleotides match TRBD1. This CDR3 is built from 14 residues. V gave up 6 bases and J gave up 6 bases; unmatched junction bases: 8. The V gene's germline CDR1 is MNHEY and CDR2 SMNVEV (reference sequence). The CDR3 bases are TGTGCCAGCAGAATGACAGGGGGCTTCTCCGAGCAGTACTTC. Its translation: CASRMTGGFSEQYF.

The J gene is TRBJ2-7, the V gene TRBV5-1; D might be TRBD1 (7 bases). The CDR3 loop spans 15 amino acids. With 0 bases removed from V and 4 bases from J, the gap between germline ends came to 14 bases. The germline CDR1 and CDR2 sequences are SGHRS and YFSETQ. The CDR3 reads CASSLAQGTGYEQYF. The CDR3 bases are TGCGCCAGCAGCTTGGCACAGGGGACTGGGTACGAGCAGTACTTC.

This chain joins TRBV5-5 and TRBJ1-6; 10 bases agree with TRBD1. J was trimmed by 7 bases and V by 4 bases; bases with no gene match: 5. Germline CDR1 reads SGHKS; CDR2 reads YYEKEE (reference sequence). The CDR3 loop spans 15 amino acids. The chain's CDR3 is CASSPEGQGNSPLHF. Written as DNA, the CDR3 is TGTGCCAGCAGCCCGGAGGGACAGGGGAATTCACCCCTCCACTTT.

The rearrangement links TRBV6-7 to TRBJ1-5; possibly TRBD1 for D (5 bases). Being an ORF, TRBV6-7 has a function that is uncertain. CDR3 length equals 16 residues. V was trimmed by 6 bases and J by 7 bases, leaving 22 bases between them. Here the CDR3 reads CASSHPESGSRQPQHF. The CDR3, as DNA: TGTGCCAGCAGCCACCCAGAATCAGGGTCGCGACAGCCCCAGCATTTT.

The chain uses TRBV24-1 and TRBJ2-1; 10 bases are a match to TRBD1. J was trimmed by 5 bases and V by 9 bases; bases with no gene match: 9. The CDR3 contains 15 residues. Germline loops: CDR1 KGHDR, CDR2 SFDVKD. This CDR3 is CATGTGQGQNNEQFF. In DNA, the CDR3 is TGTGCCACCGGGACGGGACAGGGGCAAAACAATGAGCAGTTCTTC.

The chain is built from TRBV7-6 and TRBJ1-1; 12 nucleotides agree with TRBD1. Germline V gives CDR1 SGHVS, CDR2 FNYEAQ. Trimming removed 4 bases from V and 5 bases from J; junction bases left unmatched: 8. The CDR3 contains 16 residues. CDR3 sequence reads: CASSSAGTGGLTEAFF. The CDR3 nucleotides are TGTGCCAGCAGCTCCGCGGGGACAGGGGGCTTAACTGAAGCTTTCTTT.

This clone has more than one count but fewer than ten. Other DNA sequences in the sample encode the same CDR3. The chain uses TRBV4-1 and TRBJ1-3, with TRBD1 identical over 8 bases. V dropped 0 bases and J dropped 2; count of bases not matched to a gene: 0. The CDR3 sequence is 15 residues long. CDR1 and CDR2 (germline): MGHRA, YSYEKL. CDR3 residues: CASSQEDRAGNTIYF. In nucleotides, the CDR3 is TGCGCCAGCAGCCAAGAGGACAGGGCTGGAAACACCATATATTTT.

The V and J genes are TRBV6-6 and TRBJ1-4; 7 nucleotides align to TRBD1. With 6 bases clipped from V and 7 bases from J, the junction kept 11 bases outside the gene matches. The germline V gene has CDR1 MNHNY and CDR2 SVGAGI (reference sequence). The CDR3 sequence is 15 residues long. CDR3 in DNA: TGTGCCAGCAGCTCCGCAGGGGGATCTTCTGAAAAACTGTTTTTT. The encoded protein is CASSSAGGSSEKLFF.

The count of this clone is one. The chain employs TRBV5-4 and TRBJ1-1; D not certain. Germline-derived CDR1 and CDR2 are SGHNT and YYREEE (reference sequence). CDR3 length equals 15 residues. The V gene lost 4 bases and the J gene lost 1 base, with 14 bases spanning the gap. CDR3 nucleotides: TGTGCCAGCAGCCTTGGAGAGGGATGGAACACTGAAGCTTTCTTT. This translates into CASSLGEGWNTEAFF.

The rearrangement links TRBV5-1 to TRBJ1-4; tentatively, D is TRBD1 (6 bases). CDR1 is SGHRS, CDR2 YFSETQ, per germline. This CDR3 has 14 residues. V dropped 3 bases and J dropped 4 bases, with 10 bases sitting between them. Written as DNA, the CDR3 is TGCGCCAGCAGCTCTGGACAGATTAATGAAAAACTGTTTTTT. This codes for CASSSGQINEKLFF.

In nucleotides, the CDR3 is TGCAGCGTTGGGCGAGGGAAGCTCTACGAGCAGTACTTC. It encodes CSVGRGKLYEQYF. The genes are TRBV29-1 and TRBJ2-7; D may be TRBD2 (5 bases). Between the trimmed V and J ends, which lost 4 bases and 3 bases, there was a span of 13 bases. The CDR3 covers 13 residues. Germline V CDR1 and CDR2: SQVTM, ANQGSEA.

The gene calls are TRBV9 and TRBJ1-2, with 7 bases matching TRBD1. Looked up from germline, CDR1 is SGDLS and CDR2 is YYNGEE. The CDR3 length is 15 residues. V shed 3 bases, J shed 8 bases, and the junction held 13 bases outside the gene matches. For the CDR3, the DNA is TGTGCCAGCAGCGCCCGCGGGACAGTGTCGGCCGGCTACACCTTC. As protein: CASSARGTVSAGYTF.

The gene calls are TRBV9 and TRBJ2-2, with 8 bases aligning to TRBD1. Germline V gives CDR1 SGDLS, CDR2 YYNGEE. CDR3 size: 16 residues. Trimming at V came to 3 bases and at J to 6 bases, leaving 10 bases not matched to a gene. The CDR3 region is CASSAGQGVYPGELFF. The CDR3 DNA is TGTGCCAGCAGCGCCGGACAGGGCGTTTATCCCGGGGAGCTGTTTTTT.

There are a few counts of this clone. V gene TRBV25-1 combines with J gene TRBJ1-2; 8 nucleotides match TRBD1. J lost 8 bases, V lost 4 bases, and 15 bases had no gene match. This CDR3 contains 16 residues. Germline lookup yields CDR1 MGHDK and CDR2 SYGVNS. CDR3 residues: CASSVGTGSPAYGYTF. In DNA, the CDR3 is TGTGCCAGCAGTGTGGGGACAGGAAGCCCCGCGTACGGCTACACCTTC.

CDR3 in amino acids: CASSLQTLSTDTQYF. The CDR3 coding sequence is TGTGCCAGTAGTTTACAGACCCTTAGCACAGATACGCAGTATTTT. The rearrangement uses TRBV19 and TRBJ2-3; D is ambiguous. Germline V gives CDR1 LNHDA, CDR2 SQIVND (reference sequence). V was trimmed by 5 bases and J by 0 bases, leaving 12 bases between them. The CDR3 is 15 amino acids.

Only one count was recorded for this clone. This chain connects TRBV7-3 to TRBJ2-2, with 7 bases matching TRBD2. V was clipped by 5 bases and J by 4 bases; unmatched bases: 7. This CDR3 is built from 15 residues. Looked up from germline, CDR1 is SGHTA and CDR2 is FQGTGA. In DNA form, the CDR3 reads TGTGCCAGCAGCCACCTAGCGGCCGGCACCGGGGAGCTGTTTTTT. Translated: CASSHLAAGTGELFF.

The chain employs TRBV14 and TRBJ2-3; 14 positions match TRBD2. With 4 bases clipped from V and 2 bases from J, the junction kept 17 bases outside the gene matches. In germline, CDR1 is SGHDN, CDR2 FVKESK. This CDR3 is built from 21 residues. DNA of the CDR3: TGTGCCAGCAGCCCAAGCCCACCCGGGACTAGCGGGGGATTCAACACAGATACGCAGTATTTT. Translated, it gives CASSPSPPGTSGGFNTDTQYF.

This clone was seen a single time. The rearrangement joins TRBV7-2 to TRBJ2-3; 10 nucleotides match TRBD1. J lost 5 bases, V lost 2 bases, and 7 bases had no gene match. The germline V gene encodes CDR1 SGHTA and CDR2 FQGNSA. The CDR3 is 16 residues long. CDR3 residues: CASSLLGTGVGDTQYF. As DNA, the CDR3 is TGTGCCAGCAGCTTACTCGGGACAGGGGTGGGAGATACGCAGTATTTT.

The rearrangement uses TRBV3-1 (or the pseudogene TRBV3-2) and TRBJ2-5; TRBD2 matches 11 bases. The germline gives CDR1 LGHDT, CDR2 YNNKEL (reference sequence). CDR3 length: 17 residues. The trim removed 1 base at V and 3 bases at J, leaving 7 bases unmatched. The CDR3 reads CASSQVTSGGHKETQYF. The CDR3 coding sequence is TGTGCCAGCAGCCAAGTCACTAGCGGGGGACACAAAGAGACCCAGTACTTC.